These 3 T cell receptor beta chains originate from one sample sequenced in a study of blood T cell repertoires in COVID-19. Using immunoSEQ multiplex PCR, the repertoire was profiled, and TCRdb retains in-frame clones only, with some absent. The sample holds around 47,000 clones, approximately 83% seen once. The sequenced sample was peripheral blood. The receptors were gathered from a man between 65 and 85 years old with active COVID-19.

CDR3 loop: CASSVYGTDQETQYF. Written as DNA, the CDR3 is TGTGCCAGCAGCGTATACGGGACAGACCAAGAGACCCAGTACTTC. The gene calls are TRBV9 and TRBJ2-5, with TRBD1 matching 7 bases. Germline V CDR1 and CDR2: SGDLS, YYNGEE. The CDR3 spans 15 residues. V dropped 1 base and J dropped 0; count of bases not matched to a gene: 3.

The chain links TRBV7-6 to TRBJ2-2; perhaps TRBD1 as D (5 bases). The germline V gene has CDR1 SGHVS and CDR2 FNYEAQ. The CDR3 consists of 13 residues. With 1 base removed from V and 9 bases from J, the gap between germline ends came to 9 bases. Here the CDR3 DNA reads TGTGCCAGCAGCTTAGGGGGCAACCGGGAGCTGTTTTTT. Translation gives CASSLGGNRELFF.

The CDR3 DNA reads TGCGCCAGCAGCCAAGATTCGCGAGCGGGGGGTATCACAGATACGCAGTATTTT. Protein product: CASSQDSRAGGITDTQYF. V is TRBV4-3 and J is TRBJ2-3; 9 positions agree with TRBD2. V was pared by 0 bases and J by 2 bases, with 9 bases of the junction left unmatched. Per the germline V gene, CDR1 is LGHNA and CDR2 is YSLEER. The CDR3 is 18 residues long.